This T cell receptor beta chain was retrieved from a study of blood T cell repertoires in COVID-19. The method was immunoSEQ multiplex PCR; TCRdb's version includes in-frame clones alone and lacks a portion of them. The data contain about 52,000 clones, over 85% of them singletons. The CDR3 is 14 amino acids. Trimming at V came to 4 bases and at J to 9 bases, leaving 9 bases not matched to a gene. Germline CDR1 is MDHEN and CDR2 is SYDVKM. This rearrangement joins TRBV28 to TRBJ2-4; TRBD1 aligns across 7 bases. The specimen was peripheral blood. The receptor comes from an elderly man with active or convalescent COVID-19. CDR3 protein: CASSSSDRLAIQYF. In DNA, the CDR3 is TGTGCCAGCAGTTCCTCGGACAGGTTAGCCATTCAGTACTTC.